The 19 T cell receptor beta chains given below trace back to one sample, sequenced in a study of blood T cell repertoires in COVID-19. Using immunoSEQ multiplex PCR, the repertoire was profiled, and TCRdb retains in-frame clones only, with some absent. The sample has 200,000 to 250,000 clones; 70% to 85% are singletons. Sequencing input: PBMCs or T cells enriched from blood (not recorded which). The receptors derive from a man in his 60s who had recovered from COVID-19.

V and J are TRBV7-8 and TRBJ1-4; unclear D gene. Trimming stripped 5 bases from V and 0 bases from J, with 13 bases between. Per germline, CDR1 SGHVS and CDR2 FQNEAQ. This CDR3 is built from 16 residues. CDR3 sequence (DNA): TGTGCCAGCAGCCCGGGATGGACCGCAACTAATGAAAAACTGTTTTTT. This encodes CASSPGWTATNEKLFF.

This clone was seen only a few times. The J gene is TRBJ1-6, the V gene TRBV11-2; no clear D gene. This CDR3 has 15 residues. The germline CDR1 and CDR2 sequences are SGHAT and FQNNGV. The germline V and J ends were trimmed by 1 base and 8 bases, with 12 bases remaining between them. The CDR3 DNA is TGTGCCAGCAGCTTAGGACTCCCTCCCCATTCACCCCTCCACTTT. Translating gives CASSLGLPPHSPLHF.

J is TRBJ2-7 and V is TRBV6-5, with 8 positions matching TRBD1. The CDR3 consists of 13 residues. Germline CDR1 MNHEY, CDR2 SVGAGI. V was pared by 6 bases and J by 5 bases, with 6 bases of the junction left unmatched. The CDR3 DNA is TGTGCCAGCAGCCGTGGACAGGGAGACGAGCAGTACTTC. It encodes CASSRGQGDEQYF.

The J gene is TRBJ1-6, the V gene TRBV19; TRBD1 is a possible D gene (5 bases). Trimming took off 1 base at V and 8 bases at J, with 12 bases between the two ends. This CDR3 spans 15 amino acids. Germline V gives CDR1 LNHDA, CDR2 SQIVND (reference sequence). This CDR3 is CASSIAILTDSPLHF. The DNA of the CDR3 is TGTGCCAGTAGTATAGCCATCCTGACAGATTCACCCCTCCACTTT. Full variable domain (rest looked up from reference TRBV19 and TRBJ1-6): DGGITQSPKYLFRKEGQNVTLSCEQNLNHDAMYWYRQDPGQGLRLIYYSQIVNDFQKGDIAEGYSVSREKKESFPLTVTSAQKNPTAFYLCASSIAILTDSPLHFGNGTRLTVT.

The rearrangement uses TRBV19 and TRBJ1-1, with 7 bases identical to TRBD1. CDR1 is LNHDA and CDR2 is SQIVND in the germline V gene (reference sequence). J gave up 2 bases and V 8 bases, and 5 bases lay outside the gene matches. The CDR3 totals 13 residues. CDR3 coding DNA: TGTGCCAGTCAGGACAGGAGAAACACTGAAGCTTTCTTT. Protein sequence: CASQDRRNTEAFF. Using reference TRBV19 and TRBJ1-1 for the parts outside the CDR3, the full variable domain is DGGITQSPKYLFRKEGQNVTLSCEQNLNHDAMYWYRQDPGQGLRLIYYSQIVNDFQKGDIAEGYSVSREKKESFPLTVTSAQKNPTAFYLCASQDRRNTEAFFGQGTRLTVV.

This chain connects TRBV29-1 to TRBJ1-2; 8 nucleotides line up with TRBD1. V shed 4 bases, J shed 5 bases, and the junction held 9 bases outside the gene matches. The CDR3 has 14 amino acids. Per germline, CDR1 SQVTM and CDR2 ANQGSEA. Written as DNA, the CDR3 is TGCAGCGTTGGAGGAGCAGGGGGCGCATATGGCTACACCTTC. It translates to CSVGGAGGAYGYTF.

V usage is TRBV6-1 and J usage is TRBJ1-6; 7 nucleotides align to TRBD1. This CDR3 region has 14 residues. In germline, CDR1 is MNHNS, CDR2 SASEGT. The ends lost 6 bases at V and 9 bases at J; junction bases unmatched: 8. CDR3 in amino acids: CASSDGTDLSPLHF. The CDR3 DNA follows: TGTGCCAGCAGCGACGGGACAGACCTTTCACCCCTCCACTTT.

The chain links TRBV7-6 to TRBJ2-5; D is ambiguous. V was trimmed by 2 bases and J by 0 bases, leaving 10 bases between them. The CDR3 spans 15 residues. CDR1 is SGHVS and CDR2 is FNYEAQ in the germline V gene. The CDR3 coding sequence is TGTGCCAGCAGCTTAAGTCCAAGCAACCAAGAGACCCAGTACTTC. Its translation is CASSLSPSNQETQYF. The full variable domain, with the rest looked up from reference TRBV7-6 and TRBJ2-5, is GAGVSQSPRYKVTKRGQDVALRCDPISGHVSLYWYRQALGQGPEFLTYFNYEAQQDKSGLPNDRFSAERPEGSISTLTIQRTEQRDSAMYRCASSLSPSNQETQYFGPGTRLLVL.

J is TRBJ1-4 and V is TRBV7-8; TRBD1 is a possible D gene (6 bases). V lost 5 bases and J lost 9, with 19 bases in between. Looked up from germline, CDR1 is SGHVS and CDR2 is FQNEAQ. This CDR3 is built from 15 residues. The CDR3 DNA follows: TGTGCCAGCAGCCCCCCTAGTGGGGGGGCGAAAAAACTGTTTTTT. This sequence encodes CASSPPSGGAKKLFF.

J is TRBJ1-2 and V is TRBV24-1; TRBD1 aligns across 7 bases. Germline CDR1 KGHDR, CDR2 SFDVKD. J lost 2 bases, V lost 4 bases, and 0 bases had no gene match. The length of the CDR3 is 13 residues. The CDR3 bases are TGTGCCACCAGTGAGGGACAGAACTATGGCTACACCTTC. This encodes CATSEGQNYGYTF.

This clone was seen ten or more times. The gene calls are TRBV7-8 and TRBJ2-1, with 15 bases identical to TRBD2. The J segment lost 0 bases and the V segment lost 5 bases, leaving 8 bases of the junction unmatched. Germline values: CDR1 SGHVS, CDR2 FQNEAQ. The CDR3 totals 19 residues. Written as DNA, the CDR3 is TGTGCCAGCAGCCTCTCCGGGACTAGCGGGAGGAGCTCCTACAATGAGCAGTTCTTC. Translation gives CASSLSGTSGRSSYNEQFF. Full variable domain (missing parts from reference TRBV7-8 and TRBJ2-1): GAGVSQSPRYKVAKRGQDVALRCDPISGHVSLFWYQQALGQGPEFLTYFQNEAQLDKSGLPSDRFFAERPEGSVSTLKIQRTQQEDSAVYLCASSLSGTSGRSSYNEQFFGPGTRLTVL.

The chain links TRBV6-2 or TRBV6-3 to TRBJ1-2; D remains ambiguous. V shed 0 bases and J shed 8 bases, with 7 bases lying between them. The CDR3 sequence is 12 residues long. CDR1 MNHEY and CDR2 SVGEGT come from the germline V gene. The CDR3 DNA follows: TGTGCCAGCAGTTACTCGAGCACGGGCTACACCTTC. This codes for CASSYSSTGYTF.

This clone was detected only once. The CDR3 reads CASTGTGGSEQYF. The CDR3 coding sequence is TGTGCCAGCACTGGGACAGGGGGCAGCGAGCAGTACTTC. This sequence joins TRBV2 and TRBJ2-7; 12 bases agree with TRBD1. V was clipped by 7 bases and J by 6 bases; unmatched bases: 4. The CDR3 runs 13 residues. CDR1 is SNHLY and CDR2 is FYNNEI in the germline V gene.

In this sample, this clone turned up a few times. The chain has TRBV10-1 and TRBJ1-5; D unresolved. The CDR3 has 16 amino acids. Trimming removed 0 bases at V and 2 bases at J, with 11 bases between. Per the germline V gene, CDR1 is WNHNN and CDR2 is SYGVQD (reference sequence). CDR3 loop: CASSESMAPRNQPQHF. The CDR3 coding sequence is TGCGCCAGCAGTGAGTCGATGGCACCTCGCAATCAGCCCCAGCATTTT.

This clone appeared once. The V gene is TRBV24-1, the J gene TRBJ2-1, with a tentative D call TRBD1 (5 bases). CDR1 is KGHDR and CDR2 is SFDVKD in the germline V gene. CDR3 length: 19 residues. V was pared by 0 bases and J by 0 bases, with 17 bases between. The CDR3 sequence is CATSDLMGRLLSSYNEQFF. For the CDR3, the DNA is TGTGCCACCAGTGATTTGATGGGGCGGCTGCTGTCCTCCTACAATGAGCAGTTCTTC.

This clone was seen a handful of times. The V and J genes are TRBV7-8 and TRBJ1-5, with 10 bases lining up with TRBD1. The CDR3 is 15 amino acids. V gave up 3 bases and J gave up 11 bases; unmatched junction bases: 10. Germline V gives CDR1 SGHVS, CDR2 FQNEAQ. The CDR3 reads CASSLDRGGPAAQHF. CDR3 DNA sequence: TGTGCCAGCAGCTTGGACAGGGGGGGACCCGCGGCCCAGCATTTT.

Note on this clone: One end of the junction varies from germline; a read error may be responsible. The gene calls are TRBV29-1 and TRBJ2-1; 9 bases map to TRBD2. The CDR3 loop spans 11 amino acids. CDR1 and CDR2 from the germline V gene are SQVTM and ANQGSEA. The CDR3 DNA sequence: TGCAGCGTTGGGGGACTAGCTCTACCTGTCTTC. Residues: CSVGGLALPVF.

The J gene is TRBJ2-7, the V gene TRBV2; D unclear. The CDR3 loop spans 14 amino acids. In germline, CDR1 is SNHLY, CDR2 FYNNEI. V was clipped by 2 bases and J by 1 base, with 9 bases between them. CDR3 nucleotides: TGTGCCAGCAGTGAAAACCCAGGTTCCTACGAGCAGTACTTC. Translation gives CASSENPGSYEQYF. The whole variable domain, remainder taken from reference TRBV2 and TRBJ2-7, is EPEVTQTPSHQVTQMGQEVILRCVPISNHLYFYWYRQILGQKVEFLVSFYNNEISEKSEIFDDQFSVERPDGSNFTLKIRSTKLEDSAMYFCASSENPGSYEQYFGPGTRLTVT.

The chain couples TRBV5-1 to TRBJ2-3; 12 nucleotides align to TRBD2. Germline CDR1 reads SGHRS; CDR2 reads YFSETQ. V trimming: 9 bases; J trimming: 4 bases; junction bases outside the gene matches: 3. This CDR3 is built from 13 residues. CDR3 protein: CATRTSGADTQYF. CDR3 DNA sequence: TGCGCCACGAGGACTAGCGGGGCAGATACGCAGTATTTT.